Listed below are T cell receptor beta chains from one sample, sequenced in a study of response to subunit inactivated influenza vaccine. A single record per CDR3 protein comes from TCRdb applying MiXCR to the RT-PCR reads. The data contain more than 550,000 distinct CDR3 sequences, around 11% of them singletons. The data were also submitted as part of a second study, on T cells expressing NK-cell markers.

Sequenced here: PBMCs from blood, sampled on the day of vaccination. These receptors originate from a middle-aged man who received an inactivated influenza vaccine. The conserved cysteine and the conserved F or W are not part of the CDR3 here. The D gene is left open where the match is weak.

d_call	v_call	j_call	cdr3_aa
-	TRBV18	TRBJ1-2	ASSPGPREGYT
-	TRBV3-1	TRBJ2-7	ASSGDGHYEQY
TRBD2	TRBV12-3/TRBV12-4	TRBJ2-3	ASSPWGGADTQY
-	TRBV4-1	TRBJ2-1	ASSQDRMGGGVEQF
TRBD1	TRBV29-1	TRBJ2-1	SAGTGGHSSYNEQF
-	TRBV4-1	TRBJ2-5	ASSQVTPTGETQY
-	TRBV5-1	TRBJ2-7	ASSLEWGPVDEQY
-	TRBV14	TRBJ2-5	ASSLSDETQY
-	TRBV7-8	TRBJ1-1	ASSLVENSNTEAF
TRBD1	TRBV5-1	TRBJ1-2	ASSPGQGVSGYT
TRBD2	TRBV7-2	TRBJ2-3	ASSSTSGPDTQY
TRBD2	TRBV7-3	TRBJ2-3	ASSSGLAGERGTDTQY
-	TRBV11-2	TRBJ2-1	ASSLDREVEQF
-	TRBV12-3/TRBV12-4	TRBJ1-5	ASSGQGISNQPQH
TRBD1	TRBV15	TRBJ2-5	ATSRGQGIRTQY
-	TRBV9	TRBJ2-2	ASSPPGRYTGELF
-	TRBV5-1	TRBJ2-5	ASSLDGTGWETQY
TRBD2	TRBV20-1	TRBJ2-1	SARASGGPLYNEQF
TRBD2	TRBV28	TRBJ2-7	ASISGGAATYEQY
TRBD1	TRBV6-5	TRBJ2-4	ASSYRGRMDIQY
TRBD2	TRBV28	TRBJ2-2	ASSQRSGRSNTGELF
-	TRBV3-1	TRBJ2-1	ASSQGSIASNEQF
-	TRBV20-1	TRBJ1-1	SATQGRYTEAF
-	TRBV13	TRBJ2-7	ASSTQLREYEQY
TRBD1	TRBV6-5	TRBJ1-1	ASSYGGTGRAEAF
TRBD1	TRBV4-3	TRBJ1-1	ASSPRRQGGWDEAF
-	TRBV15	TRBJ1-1	ATSRDSPEAF
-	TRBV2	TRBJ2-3	ASGMQGTDTQY
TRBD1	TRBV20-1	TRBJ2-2	SARVAAGQGATPTGELF
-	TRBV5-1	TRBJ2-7	ASSLIAESSYEQY
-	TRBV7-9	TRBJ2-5	ASSLNIETQY
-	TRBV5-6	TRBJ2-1	ASSGLWTEPYNEQF
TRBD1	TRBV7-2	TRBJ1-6	ASTTQGGSPLH
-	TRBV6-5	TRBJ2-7	ASSYAGQGSYEQY
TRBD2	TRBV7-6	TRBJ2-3	ASSLAGGPLTDTQY
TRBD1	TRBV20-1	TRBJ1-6	SARGTATSPLH
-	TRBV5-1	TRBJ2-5	ASSLWDIQETQY
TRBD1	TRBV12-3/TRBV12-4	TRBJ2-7	ASSLPWGQGFYEQY
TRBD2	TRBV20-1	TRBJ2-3	SARDPLAGVTTDTQY
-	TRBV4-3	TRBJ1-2	ASSQEWGSYYGYT
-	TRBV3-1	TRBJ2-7	ASSHGAVTHEQY
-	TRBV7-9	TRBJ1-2	ASRPEQGTNYGYT
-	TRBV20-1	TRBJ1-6	SAPDSSRRVYNSPLH
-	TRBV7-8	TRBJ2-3	ASSSLAIDTQY
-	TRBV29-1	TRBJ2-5	SVDSGQLAETQY
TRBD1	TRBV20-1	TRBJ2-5	SAYTGTGYETQY
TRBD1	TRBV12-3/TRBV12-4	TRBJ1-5	ASLRTGGSNQPQH
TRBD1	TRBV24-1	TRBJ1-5	ATAGQADQPQH
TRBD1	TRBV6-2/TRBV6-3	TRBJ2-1	ASSSGQGISYNEQF
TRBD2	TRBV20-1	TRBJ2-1	SAYNSGRAQNNEQF
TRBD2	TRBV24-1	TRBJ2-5	ATSDFRGGQETQY
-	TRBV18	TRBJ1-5	ASSPGARSSNQPQH
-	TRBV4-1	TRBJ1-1	ASSQAYRMNTEAF
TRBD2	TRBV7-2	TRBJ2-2	ASRKWASGGAWELF
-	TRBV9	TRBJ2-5	ASSVAPGSKETQY
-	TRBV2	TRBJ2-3	ASSEGGPDTQY
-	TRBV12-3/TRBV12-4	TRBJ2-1	ASSLYGPLHEQF